These 30 T cell receptor beta chains share one sample of origin, sequenced in a study of neurological immune-mediated disorders. Using its own MiXCR run on the 5' RACE reads, TCRdb lists one record per CDR3 protein. The table has tens of thousands of distinct CDR3 sequences, under 9.5% seen once; the top ten hold around 4%. The sequenced sample consisted of PBMCs. These receptor sequences come from a woman between 35 and 50 years old in good health.

This clonotype appeared many times. V gene TRBV6-1 combines with J gene TRBJ2-5, with D maybe TRBD2 (5 bases). The length of the CDR3 is 12 residues. The germline V gene has CDR1 MNHNS and CDR2 SASEGT. Trimming cost V 6 bases and J 2 bases, with 7 bases left between them. CDR3 in amino acids: CASRREQETQYF. The CDR3 DNA reads TGTGCCAGCAGGAGGGAGCAAGAGACCCAGTACTTC.

This clonotype was seen repeatedly, ten times or more. The rearrangement uses TRBV20-1 and TRBJ1-1; the D gene is possibly TRBD1 (5 bases). Trimming left V 6 bases short and J 5 bases short, with 19 bases between. The CDR3 is 14 amino acids. Germline V gene sequence: CDR1 DFQATT, CDR2 SNEGSKA (reference sequence). CDR3 sequence: CSARTVGGGTEAFF. CDR3 coding DNA: TGCAGTGCAAGAACGGTGGGGGGAGGAACTGAAGCTTTCTTT.

This clonotype was observed at least ten times. The chain carries TRBV5-4 and TRBJ1-2; D might be TRBD1 (5 bases). The germline CDR1 and CDR2 sequences are SGHNT and YYREEE (reference sequence). This CDR3 is built from 15 residues. V lost 3 bases to trimming and J lost 2 bases, with 14 bases between them. The CDR3 loop is CASSSPTAGNYGYTF. The CDR3 nucleotides are TGTGCCAGCAGCTCCCCCACAGCAGGGAACTATGGCTACACCTTC.

This clonotype was picked up many times. The chain is built from TRBV6-5 and TRBJ1-1; D call uncertain. The CDR3 runs to 15 residues. The ends were cut back, 6 bases at V and 0 bases at J, with 14 bases in the middle. CDR1 and CDR2 from the germline V gene are MNHEY and SVGAGI. DNA of the CDR3: TGTGCCAGCAGCTCCCACCCTAGGATGAACACTGAAGCTTTCTTT. Translated, it gives CASSSHPRMNTEAFF.

This clonotype was observed many times. The J gene is TRBJ2-3, the V gene TRBV7-8; no clear D. The CDR3 contains 15 residues. From germline, CDR1 is SGHVS and CDR2 FQNEAQ. The germline V and J ends were trimmed by 1 base and 2 bases, with 10 bases remaining between them. CDR3 sequence (DNA): TGTGCCAGCAGCTTAGTCCCGGTCTTCACAGATACGCAGTATTTT. It codes for CASSLVPVFTDTQYF.

This clonotype came up many times. This chain joins TRBV12-3 or TRBV12-4 and TRBJ1-1, with D possibly TRBD1 on 6 matching bases. The ends were cut back, 6 bases at V and 5 bases at J, with 13 bases in the middle. CDR3 size: 13 residues. CDR3 coding DNA: TGTGCCAGCAGACAGGGTATAAGAACTGAAGCTTTCTTT. Translating it yields CASRQGIRTEAFF.

Ten or more counts support this clonotype. V usage is TRBV25-1 and J usage is TRBJ1-2, with D unresolved. The length of the CDR3 is 12 residues. The germline CDR1 and CDR2 sequences are MGHDK and SYGVNS. The V end lost 6 bases, the J end lost 7 bases, and 12 bases lay between the germline ends. The CDR3 bases are TGTGCCAGCAGGGACGGTCACGGTGGCTACACCTTC. Translated: CASRDGHGGYTF.

This clonotype was counted many times. The J gene is TRBJ2-1, the V gene TRBV7-8; D is possibly TRBD2 (6 bases). CDR3 size: 16 residues. Trimming took 5 bases from V and 0 from J, leaving 14 bases between them. Germline V gene sequence: CDR1 SGHVS, CDR2 FQNEAQ. The CDR3 is CASSRRDSSSYNEQFF. The CDR3 nucleotides read TGTGCCAGCAGCCGCCGGGACTCGAGCTCCTACAATGAGCAGTTCTTC.

This clonotype occurred many times. The V gene is TRBV6-1, the J gene TRBJ2-3; 9 bases align to TRBD2. V lost 8 bases and J lost 0; bases outside the gene matches: 9. The CDR3 runs to 16 residues. Germline values: CDR1 MNHNS, CDR2 SASEGT. The DNA of the CDR3 is TGTGCCAGCGCTTGGGATAGCGGGGGTAGCACAGATACGCAGTATTTT. It yields the protein CASAWDSGGSTDTQYF.

This clonotype has ten or more counts. The CDR3 protein is CASTHRGGTSVYNEQFF. CDR3 DNA sequence: TGTGCCAGCACCCACAGAGGGGGGACTAGCGTCTACAATGAGCAGTTCTTC. V is TRBV6-6 and J is TRBJ2-1; 10 bases match TRBD2. V trimming: 7 bases; J trimming: 3 bases; junction bases outside the gene matches: 12. The CDR3 is made up of 17 amino acids. Looked up from germline, CDR1 is MNHNY and CDR2 is SVGAGI (reference sequence).

This clonotype was observed many times. The genes are TRBV20-1 and TRBJ2-5, with 7 bases matching TRBD2. In germline, CDR1 is DFQATT, CDR2 SNEGSKA (reference sequence). This CDR3 has 14 amino acids. V gave up 4 bases and J gave up 5 bases; unmatched junction bases: 10. The CDR3 nucleotides are TGCAGTGCTACCCCGGGACTAACGACCGAGACCCAGTACTTC. Translation: CSATPGLTTETQYF.

This clonotype was counted many times. This chain links TRBV20-1 with TRBJ2-7; no definite D call. The CDR3 extends over 11 amino acids. V was shortened by 1 base and J by 6 bases, with 7 bases between the two germline ends. CDR1 and CDR2 (germline): DFQATT, SNEGSKA (reference sequence). The CDR3 sequence: CSARGLVEQYF. The CDR3 DNA sequence: TGCAGTGCTAGAGGCTTGGTCGAGCAGTACTTC.

This clonotype was detected ten times or more. The genes are TRBV12-3 or TRBV12-4 and TRBJ1-3, with D tentatively TRBD1 (5 bases). The CDR3 totals 16 residues. V shed 9 bases and J shed 0 bases, with 18 bases lying between them. The CDR3, as DNA: TGTGCCAGTTCTAGGGGCGGACTATACTCTGGAAACACCATATATTTT. This translates into CASSRGGLYSGNTIYF.

This clonotype has a count of ten or more. This chain uses TRBV20-1 with TRBJ2-7; TRBD2 matches at 8 bases. V gave up 7 bases and J gave up 6 bases; unmatched junction bases: 11. The length of the CDR3 is 13 residues. Germline V gene lookup returns CDR1 DFQATT and CDR2 SNEGSKA (reference sequence). The CDR3 DNA follows: TGCAGTGGTACTAGCGGACCCCTTCGCGAGCAGTACTTC. Residues: CSGTSGPLREQYF.

This clonotype was detected ten times or more. This rearrangement joins TRBV28 to TRBJ2-6; tentatively, D is TRBD1 (6 bases). The CDR3 has 15 residues. V was trimmed by 6 bases and J by 1 base, leaving 10 bases between them. Germline V CDR1 and CDR2: MDHEN, SYDVKM. CDR3 DNA: TGTGCCAGCAGCCCGGACAGTTCTGGGGCCAACGTCCTGACTTTC. It encodes CASSPDSSGANVLTF.

This clonotype was counted at least ten times. The genes are TRBV28 and TRBJ2-7; D possibly matches TRBD1 or TRBD2 (6 bases each). The length of the CDR3 is 14 residues. Looked up from germline, CDR1 is MDHEN and CDR2 is SYDVKM. V dropped 7 bases and J dropped 0 bases, with 13 bases sitting between them. The CDR3 sequence: CASKGGPSSYEQYV. The CDR3 DNA reads TGTGCCAGCAAGGGGGGCCCCAGCTCCTACGAGCAGTACGTC.

There are many counts of this clonotype. Here the CDR3 reads CASSTRGLVGQETQYF. CDR3 coding DNA: TGTGCCAGCAGTACGCGTGGACTAGTGGGGCAAGAGACCCAGTACTTC. The chain employs TRBV28 and TRBJ2-5; 7 bases match TRBD2. The CDR3 is 16 amino acids. V lost 5 bases, J lost 2 bases, and 11 bases stayed unmatched. CDR1 is MDHEN, CDR2 SYDVKM, per germline.

This clonotype was seen only a few times. The CDR3 nucleotides are TGTGCCAGCAGTTTTCACTCCAGGGAGTATGAAAAACTGTTTTTT. This gives the protein CASSFHSREYEKLFF. The rearrangement uses TRBV12-3 or TRBV12-4 and TRBJ1-4; the D gene is possibly TRBD1 (5 bases). This CDR3 is 15 amino acids long. Trimming removed 3 bases at V and 6 bases at J, with 14 bases between.

This clonotype was recorded many times. The genes are TRBV3-1 and TRBJ2-6; D uncertain. There are 17 residues in the CDR3. Trimming stripped 4 bases from V and 2 bases from J, with 15 bases between. The germline CDR1 and CDR2 sequences are LGHDT and YNNKEL (reference sequence). The CDR3 sequence is CASSPRMGFAGANVLTF. In nucleotides, the CDR3 is TGTGCCAGCAGCCCAAGAATGGGATTCGCTGGGGCCAACGTCCTGACTTTC. Combining the CDR3 with reference TRBV3-1 and TRBJ2-6 gives the whole variable domain DTAVSQTPKYLVTQMGNDKSIKCEQNLGHDTMYWYKQDSKKFLKIMFSYNNKELIINETVPNRFSPKSPDKAHLNLHINSLELGDSAVYFCASSPRMGFAGANVLTFGAGSRLTVL.

This clonotype has ten or more counts. The rearrangement joins TRBV30 to TRBJ1-1; D is possibly TRBD1 (6 bases). The germline V and J ends were trimmed by 1 base and 1 base, with 10 bases remaining between them. The CDR3 contains 14 residues. CDR1 is GTSNPN and CDR2 is SVGIG in the germline V gene (reference sequence). The DNA for the CDR3 is TGTGCCTGGAGTGCTGCAGGGGCGAACACTGAAGCTTTCTTT. Protein sequence: CAWSAAGANTEAFF.

This clonotype was detected ten times or more. V and J are TRBV28 and TRBJ2-7, with 7 nucleotides matching TRBD2. Looked up from germline, CDR1 is MDHEN and CDR2 is SYDVKM. V lost 2 bases and J lost 7; bases outside the gene matches: 11. The CDR3 is 15 amino acids. The CDR3 reads CASSLIGGGLREQYV. The CDR3 DNA follows: TGTGCCAGCAGTTTAATAGGCGGGGGTCTGAGGGAGCAGTACGTC.

This clonotype was counted ten times or more. The V and J genes are TRBV5-6 and TRBJ2-6; 7 bases agree with TRBD1. Germline V CDR1 and CDR2: SGHDT, YYEEEE. After removal of 4 bases from V and 4 bases from J, the junction contained 5 bases not matched to a gene. The CDR3 length is 15 residues. Here the CDR3 reads CASSHTGVGANVLTF. DNA of the CDR3: TGTGCCAGCAGCCATACAGGGGTAGGGGCCAACGTCCTGACTTTC.

This clonotype was counted ten times or more. This chain uses TRBV28 with TRBJ2-7, with a tentative D call TRBD2 (5 bases). Germline CDR1 is MDHEN and CDR2 is SYDVKM. V was trimmed by 4 bases and J by 6 bases, leaving 7 bases between them. This CDR3 has 11 amino acids. CDR3 bases: TGTGCCAGCAGTTCCGGGGTCGAGCAGTACGTC. Its protein is CASSSGVEQYV.

This clonotype was counted ten times or more. The chain combines TRBV7-9 with TRBJ2-7; D remains unclear. Germline-derived CDR1 and CDR2 are SEHNR and FQNEAQ (reference sequence). The V end was cut by 1 base, the J end by 0 bases, with 16 bases between. This CDR3 is built from 17 residues. The CDR3 sequence is CASSLESPWASSYEQYF. The DNA of the CDR3 is TGTGCCAGCAGCTTAGAAAGTCCCTGGGCCTCCTCCTACGAGCAGTACTTC.

This clonotype qualifies as medium-sized. J is TRBJ2-6 and V is TRBV7-9; D is possibly TRBD1 (6 bases). V was clipped by 5 bases and J by 1 base, with 15 bases between them. Germline assignment: CDR1 SEHNR and CDR2 FQNEAQ (reference sequence). This CDR3 has 17 residues. The CDR3 coding sequence is TGTGCCAGCAGCCAGACGGGACAATTTTCTGGGGCCAACGTCCTGACTTTC. Amino acid sequence: CASSQTGQFSGANVLTF.

This clonotype has just a few counts. One base away lies a much larger clone, so this may be a sequencing read error. V usage is TRBV28 and J usage is TRBJ2-1, with D possibly TRBD2 on 5 matching bases. Per germline, CDR1 MDHEN and CDR2 SYDVKM. The CDR3 has 14 amino acids. The CDR3 DNA follows: TGTGCCAGCAGTTTGAGGGCCGGGTACAATGAGCAGTCCTTC. Translating gives CASSLRAGYNEQSF.

Ten or more counts support this clonotype. The rearrangement uses TRBV11-2 and TRBJ2-1; D is possibly TRBD1 or TRBD2 (7 bases each). The germline V gene has CDR1 SGHAT and CDR2 FQNNGV. V dropped 2 bases and J dropped 1 base, with 12 bases sitting between them. The CDR3 contains 16 residues. CDR3 sequence (DNA): TGTGCCAGCAGCTTACGGGGGGACAGTTCCTACAATGAGCAGTTCTTC. Its translation is CASSLRGDSSYNEQFF.

This CDR3 is CASSSGTSGSTDTQYF. CDR3 nucleotide sequence: TGTGCCAGCAGTTCCGGGACTAGCGGGAGCACAGATACGCAGTATTTT. The rearrangement joins TRBV12-3 or TRBV12-4 to TRBJ2-3; 12 bases fit TRBD2. Trimming cost V 4 bases and J 0 bases; bases outside gene matches: 2. The CDR3 length is 16 residues.

This clonotype was counted at least ten times. V gene TRBV20-1 combines with J gene TRBJ2-2; 9 positions agree with TRBD2. Germline V lookup: CDR1 DFQATT, CDR2 SNEGSKA (reference sequence). This CDR3 has 14 amino acids. Trimming removed 4 bases from V and 7 bases from J; junction bases left unmatched: 7. CDR3 in amino acids: CSAIGGRVGGELFF. CDR3 sequence (DNA): TGCAGTGCTATCGGCGGGAGGGTTGGCGGGGAGCTGTTTTTT.

This clonotype was observed a handful of times. The chain has TRBV12-3 or TRBV12-4 and TRBJ1-5, with D possibly matching TRBD1 (6 bases). V lost 6 bases, J lost 0 bases, and 9 bases lay in between. This CDR3 comprises 14 residues. In DNA form, the CDR3 reads TGTGCCAGCAGGCGGACAGATAGCAATCAGCCCCAGCATTTT. Translating gives CASRRTDSNQPQHF.